One and the same sample provided the 27 T cell receptor beta chains below, sequenced in a study of cytomegalovirus exposure and HLA in healthy donors. With 60 Vbeta and 13 Jbeta primers, the PCR was carried out. Generated by immunoSEQ multiplex PCR, the TCRdb table keeps only in-frame clones and is missing some. Of 85,000 to 90,000 clones in the sample, 90% were seen once. Sequences were obtained from PBMCs. Receptor source: a man between 18 and 29 years old in good health and CMV-seronegative.

For the CDR3, the DNA is TGCGCCAGCAGCTTGGCGGAGACCCAGTACTTC. Residues: CASSLAETQYF. This chain uses TRBV5-1 with TRBJ2-5; D is ambiguous. The CDR3 runs to 11 residues. Trimming shortened V by 0 bases and J by 5 bases, and 2 bases separated the two germline ends. CDR1 and CDR2 (germline): SGHRS, YFSETQ.

The chain joins TRBV10-2 to TRBJ2-7; 7 nucleotides align to TRBD2. V lost 4 bases, J lost 2 bases, and 5 bases stayed unmatched. CDR1 and CDR2 (germline): WSHSY, SAAADI. This CDR3 is built from 14 residues. The CDR3 loop is CASSGLAGAYEQYF. The DNA for the CDR3 is TGCGCCAGCAGTGGATTAGCGGGCGCCTACGAGCAGTACTTC.

The chain links TRBV7-2 to TRBJ1-1; tentatively, D is TRBD1 (5 bases). V lost 3 bases and J lost 1, with 12 bases in between. Germline-derived CDR1 and CDR2 are SGHTA and FQGNSA. This CDR3 comprises 15 residues. The CDR3 here is CASSLQGFQNTEAFF. Written as DNA, the CDR3 is TGTGCCAGCAGCTTGCAGGGATTTCAGAACACTGAAGCTTTCTTT.

This rearrangement joins TRBV7-8 to TRBJ1-2; TRBD1 matches 7 bases. The CDR3 runs 14 residues. From germline, CDR1 is SGHVS and CDR2 FQNEAQ. V trimming: 0 bases; J trimming: 4 bases; junction bases outside the gene matches: 2. The CDR3 spells CASSLAGQIYGYTF. In nucleotides, the CDR3 is TGTGCCAGCAGCTTAGCGGGACAGATCTATGGCTACACCTTC. The full variable domain, its missing parts supplied by reference TRBV7-8 and TRBJ1-2, is GAGVSQSPRYKVAKRGQDVALRCDPISGHVSLFWYQQALGQGPEFLTYFQNEAQLDKSGLPSDRFFAERPEGSVSTLKIQRTQQEDSAVYLCASSLAGQIYGYTFGSGTRLTVV.

J is TRBJ2-7 and V is TRBV6-5; 10 positions agree with TRBD1. Trimming at V came to 4 bases and at J to 3 bases, leaving 6 bases not matched to a gene. Germline V lookup: CDR1 MNHEY, CDR2 SVGAGI. The CDR3 is 15 residues long. The CDR3 sequence is CASSFDRDRGYEQYF. CDR3 nucleotides: TGTGCCAGCAGTTTCGACCGGGACAGGGGCTACGAGCAGTACTTC.

J is TRBJ2-3 and V is TRBV18; 13 nucleotides agree with TRBD2. CDR1 KGHSH and CDR2 LQKENI come from the germline V gene. The CDR3 loop spans 19 amino acids. V shed 1 base, J shed 6 bases, and the junction held 13 bases outside the gene matches. The CDR3 DNA follows: TGTGCCAGCTCACCACGACCAGGAGGGACTAGCGGGAAAACTGATACGCAGTATTTT. Residues: CASSPRPGGTSGKTDTQYF.

The rearrangement joins TRBV5-1 to TRBJ2-7; 15 nucleotides agree with TRBD2. Germline CDR1 reads SGHRS; CDR2 reads YFSETQ. The trim removed 2 bases at V and 2 bases at J, leaving 20 bases unmatched. The CDR3 has 22 amino acids. CDR3 nucleotide sequence: TGCGCCAGCAGCTTTTGGCCCGGGGTTACGGGACTAGCGGGAGGTAGTACCTACGAGCAGTACTTC. Encoded protein: CASSFWPGVTGLAGGSTYEQYF.

This chain connects TRBV4-1 to TRBJ1-2; TRBD1 agrees at 8 bases. The germline V gene encodes CDR1 MGHRA and CDR2 YSYEKL. This CDR3 is 16 amino acids long. V lost 1 base and J lost 0; bases outside the gene matches: 4. CDR3 amino acids: CASSQAGQGPNYGYTF. CDR3 DNA: TGCGCCAGCAGCCAAGCCGGACAGGGCCCTAACTATGGCTACACCTTC.

This clone turned up a few times. The chain uses TRBV27 and TRBJ1-1; no reliable D call. Germline V gives CDR1 MNHEY, CDR2 SMNVEV (reference sequence). V was clipped by 6 bases and J by 0 bases, with 11 bases between them. The CDR3 covers 14 residues. The CDR3 DNA sequence: TGTGCCAGCAGCGCGAGGAGGATGAACACTGAAGCTTTCTTT. Encoded protein: CASSARRMNTEAFF.

This clone was detected a few times. The genes are TRBV7-2 and TRBJ2-1; TRBD2 might be the D (5 bases). V shed 5 bases and J shed 0 bases, with 11 bases lying between them. This CDR3 is 15 amino acids long. In germline, CDR1 is SGHTA, CDR2 FQGNSA. CDR3 region: CASSPPGFSYNEQFF. For the CDR3, the DNA is TGTGCCAGCAGCCCGCCGGGGTTCTCCTACAATGAGCAGTTCTTC.

This clone was detected once. V usage is TRBV5-4 and J usage is TRBJ2-3, with 7 bases that match TRBD2. There are 15 residues in the CDR3. CDR1 and CDR2 (germline): SGHNT, YYREEE (reference sequence). Losses at the gene ends were 5 bases for V and 1 base for J; bases not matched to a gene: 7. CDR3 loop: CASSLGGSGTDTQYF. DNA of the CDR3: TGTGCCAGCAGTCTGGGCGGGAGTGGCACAGATACGCAGTATTTT.

The chain employs TRBV7-6 and TRBJ1-2, with D unresolved. There are 13 residues in the CDR3. In germline, CDR1 is SGHVS, CDR2 FNYEAQ. With 3 bases removed from V and 2 bases from J, the gap between germline ends came to 7 bases. In DNA form, the CDR3 reads TGTGCCAGCAGCTTTGGCAGGAACTATGGCTACACCTTC. It codes for CASSFGRNYGYTF.

V and J are TRBV7-9 and TRBJ2-7, with TRBD1 matching over 8 bases. This CDR3 contains 15 residues. The germline CDR1 and CDR2 sequences are SEHNR and FQNEAQ (reference sequence). V was pared by 5 bases and J by 3 bases, with 9 bases of the junction left unmatched. CDR3 in DNA: TGTGCCAGCAGCCCTACCCCCGGGACAGGCTACGAGCAGTACTTC. This gives the protein CASSPTPGTGYEQYF.

The J gene is TRBJ2-7, the V gene TRBV11-3; possible D gene TRBD1, 6 bases. The length of the CDR3 is 18 residues. The germline CDR1 and CDR2 sequences are SGHNT and YENEEA. The V end was cut by 4 bases, the J end by 0 bases, with 22 bases between. This chain's CDR3 is CASSSISNYRVHSYEQYF. The CDR3 DNA follows: TGTGCCAGCAGCTCGATTTCGAACTACAGGGTTCACTCCTACGAGCAGTACTTC.

This chain joins TRBV2 and TRBJ1-2; D unresolved. Germline V gene lookup returns CDR1 SNHLY and CDR2 FYNNEI. This CDR3 spans 14 amino acids. Trimming pared 6 bases from V and 3 bases from J, leaving 14 bases between. This CDR3 is CASSYTTLDYGYTF. The DNA of the CDR3 is TGTGCCAGCAGCTACACTACTCTCGACTATGGCTACACCTTC.

A single count supports this clone. The genes are TRBV5-1 and TRBJ2-2; D call uncertain. This CDR3 comprises 14 residues. Per germline, CDR1 SGHRS and CDR2 YFSETQ. Trimming shortened V by 8 bases and J by 4 bases, and 15 bases separated the two germline ends. The CDR3 bases are TGCGCCAGTAAATTAACGACGGGCACCGGGGAGCTGTTTTTT. This gives the protein CASKLTTGTGELFF.

The rearrangement uses TRBV4-3 and TRBJ2-3, with D maybe TRBD2 (6 bases). Trimming took off 3 bases at V and 1 base at J, with 8 bases between the two ends. The CDR3 has 14 residues. The germline gives CDR1 LGHNA, CDR2 YSLEER. CDR3 residues: CASSQGGRTDTQYF. The CDR3 DNA sequence: TGCGCCAGCAGCCAGGGAGGCCGCACAGATACGCAGTATTTT.

The genes are TRBV11-2 and TRBJ2-1; TRBD2 matches 14 bases. The germline V gene has CDR1 SGHAT and CDR2 FQNNGV. After removal of 6 bases from V and 8 bases from J, the junction contained 12 bases not matched to a gene. CDR3 length equals 17 residues. Here the CDR3 reads CASRPTSGRALGDEQFF. Here the CDR3 DNA reads TGTGCCAGCAGGCCGACTAGCGGGAGGGCCCTCGGGGATGAGCAGTTCTTC.

The chain combines TRBV6-5 with TRBJ2-1, with D tentatively TRBD1 (7 bases). The germline V and J ends were trimmed by 7 bases and 5 bases, with 18 bases remaining between them. CDR1 MNHEY and CDR2 SVGAGI come from the germline V gene. The CDR3 contains 15 residues. CDR3 nucleotides: TGTGCCAGCACCTTGGAGGGGGCGCCTGACAATGAGCAGTTCTTC. Translated, it gives CASTLEGAPDNEQFF.

The sample holds one count of this clone. V is TRBV5-5 and J is TRBJ1-6; 9 bases match TRBD1. V was pared by 4 bases and J by 6 bases, with 2 bases of the junction left unmatched. Per germline, CDR1 SGHKS and CDR2 YYEKEE (reference sequence). The length of the CDR3 is 14 residues. The CDR3 spells CASSTDRGNSPLHF. For the CDR3, the DNA is TGTGCCAGCAGCACGGACAGGGGTAATTCACCCCTCCACTTT.

This rearrangement joins TRBV29-1 to TRBJ2-3, with D possibly matching TRBD2 (8 bases). The V and J ends lost 6 bases and 0 bases respectively, with 16 bases between them. The CDR3 runs 15 residues. The germline V gene encodes CDR1 SQVTM and CDR2 ANQGSEA. CDR3 amino acids: CSVKRGGQSTDTQYF. The CDR3 nucleotides are TGCAGCGTGAAACGGGGGGGACAGAGCACAGATACGCAGTATTTT.

The chain has TRBV7-2 and TRBJ1-2; D is possibly TRBD1 (6 bases). With 8 bases removed from V and 6 bases from J, the gap between germline ends came to 16 bases. The CDR3 covers 13 residues. Germline CDR1 reads SGHTA; CDR2 reads FQGNSA. CDR3 residues: CASPRGGQDGYTF. The CDR3 DNA follows: TGTGCCAGCCCTCGGGGGGGGCAGGATGGCTACACCTTC.

This rearrangement joins TRBV28 to TRBJ2-7; 7 bases match TRBD1. The CDR3 has 13 amino acids. Germline trimming cut 7 bases from V and 2 bases from J; bases unmatched to any gene: 5. The V gene's germline CDR1 is MDHEN and CDR2 SYDVKM. CDR3: CASTRQGAYEQYF. The CDR3 coding sequence is TGTGCCAGCACCCGGCAGGGGGCCTACGAGCAGTACTTC. Complete variable domain (other parts from reference TRBV28 and TRBJ2-7): DVKVTQSSRYLVKRTGEKVFLECVQDMDHENMFWYRQDPGLGLRLIYFSYDVKMKEKGDIPEGYSVSREKKERFSLILESASTNQTSMYLCASTRQGAYEQYFGPGTRLTVT.

The rearrangement links TRBV5-4 to TRBJ2-1; tentatively, D is TRBD2 (5 bases). V gave up 5 bases and J gave up 6 bases, with 12 bases separating them. This CDR3 spans 13 amino acids. The germline gives CDR1 SGHNT, CDR2 YYREEE (reference sequence). The CDR3 loop is CASRSDGLNEQFF. The CDR3 DNA is TGTGCCAGCAGATCGGACGGACTCAATGAGCAGTTCTTC.

This chain joins TRBV6-1 and TRBJ2-7; 11 positions match TRBD2. The trim removed 7 bases at V and 7 bases at J, leaving 6 bases unmatched. The CDR3 runs to 13 residues. Per germline, CDR1 MNHNS and CDR2 SASEGT. The DNA of the CDR3 is TGTGCCAGCACACTAGCGGGAGTACGTGAGCAGTACTTC. Translated, it gives CASTLAGVREQYF.

The chain combines TRBV7-3 with TRBJ2-1; 8 bases fit TRBD1. This CDR3 spans 17 amino acids. With V trimmed by 4 bases and J by 6 bases, 14 bases remained unmatched. Per germline, CDR1 SGHTA and CDR2 FQGTGA. The CDR3 coding sequence is TGTGCCAGCAGCTCCGCCGATCGGGACAGGTTACGCAATGAGCAGTTCTTC. Translated: CASSSADRDRLRNEQFF. Drawing the rest from reference TRBV7-3 and TRBJ2-1, the complete variable domain is GAGVSQTPSNKVTEKGKYVELRCDPISGHTALYWYRQSLGQGPEFLIYFQGTGAADDSGLPNDRFFAVRPEGSVSTLKIQRTERGDSAVYLCASSSADRDRLRNEQFFGPGTRLTVL.

This clone has just a few counts. The V and J genes are TRBV29-1 and TRBJ2-5, with 8 bases fitting TRBD1. The germline CDR1 and CDR2 sequences are SQVTM and ANQGSEA. The CDR3 has 13 amino acids. V lost 8 bases to trimming and J lost 7 bases; unmatched junction nucleotides: 12. CDR3 DNA sequence: TGCAGCACCCCGACAGGGGATGTAGGGACCCAGTACTTC. Translated, it gives CSTPTGDVGTQYF.